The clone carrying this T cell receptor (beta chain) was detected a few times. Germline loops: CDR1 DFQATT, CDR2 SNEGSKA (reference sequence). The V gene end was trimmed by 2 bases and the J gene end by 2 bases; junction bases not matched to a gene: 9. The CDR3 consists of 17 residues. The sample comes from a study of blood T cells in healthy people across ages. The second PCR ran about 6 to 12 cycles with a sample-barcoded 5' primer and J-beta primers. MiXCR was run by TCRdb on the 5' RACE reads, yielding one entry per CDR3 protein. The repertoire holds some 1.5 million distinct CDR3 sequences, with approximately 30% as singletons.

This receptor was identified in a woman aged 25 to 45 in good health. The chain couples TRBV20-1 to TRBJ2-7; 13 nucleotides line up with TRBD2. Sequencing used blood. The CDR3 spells CSARRTSGSFPTYEQYF. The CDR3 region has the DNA TGCAGTGCTAGAAGGACTAGCGGGAGTTTCCCAACCTACGAGCAGTACTTC.